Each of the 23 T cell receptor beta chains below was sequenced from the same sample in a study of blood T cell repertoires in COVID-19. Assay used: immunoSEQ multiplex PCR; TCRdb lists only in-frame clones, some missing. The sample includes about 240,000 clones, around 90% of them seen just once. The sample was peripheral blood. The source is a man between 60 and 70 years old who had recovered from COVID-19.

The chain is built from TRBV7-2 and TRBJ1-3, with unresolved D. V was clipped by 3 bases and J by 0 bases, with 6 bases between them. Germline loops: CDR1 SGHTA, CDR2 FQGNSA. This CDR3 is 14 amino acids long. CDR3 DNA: TGTGCCAGCAGCTTGTCCAACTCTGGAAACACCATATATTTT. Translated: CASSLSNSGNTIYF.

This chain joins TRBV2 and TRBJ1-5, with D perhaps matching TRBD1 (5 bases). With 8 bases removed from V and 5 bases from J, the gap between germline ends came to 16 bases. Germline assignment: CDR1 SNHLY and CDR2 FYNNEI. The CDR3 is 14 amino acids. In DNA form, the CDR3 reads TGTGCCAGCGGGTCTGGGCAGGGTGATCAGCCCCAGCATTTT. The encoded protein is CASGSGQGDQPQHF.

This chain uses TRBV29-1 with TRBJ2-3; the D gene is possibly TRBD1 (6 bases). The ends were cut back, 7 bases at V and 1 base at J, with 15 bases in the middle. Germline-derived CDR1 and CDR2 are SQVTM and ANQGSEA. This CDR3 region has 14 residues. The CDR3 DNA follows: TGCAGCGGAATCTGGGGGCGCGGCACAGATACGCAGTATTTT. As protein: CSGIWGRGTDTQYF.

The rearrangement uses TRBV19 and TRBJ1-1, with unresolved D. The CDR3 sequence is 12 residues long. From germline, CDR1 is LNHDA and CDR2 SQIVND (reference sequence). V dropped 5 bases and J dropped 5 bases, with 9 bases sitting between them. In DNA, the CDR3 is TGTGCCAGTAGTTTTCGAGAAACTGAAGCTTTCTTT. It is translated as CASSFRETEAFF.

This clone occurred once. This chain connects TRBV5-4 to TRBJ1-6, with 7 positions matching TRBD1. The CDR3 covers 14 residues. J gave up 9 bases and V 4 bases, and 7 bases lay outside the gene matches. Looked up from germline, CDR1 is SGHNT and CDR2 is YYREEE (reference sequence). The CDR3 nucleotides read TGTGCCAGCAGCCCTAGACAGGGAGTTTCACCCCTCCACTTT. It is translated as CASSPRQGVSPLHF.

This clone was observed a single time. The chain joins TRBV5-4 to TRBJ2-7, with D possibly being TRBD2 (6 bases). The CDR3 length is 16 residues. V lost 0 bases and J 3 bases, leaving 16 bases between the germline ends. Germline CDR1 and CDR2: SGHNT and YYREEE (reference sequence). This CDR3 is CASSLAAGSSNYEQYV. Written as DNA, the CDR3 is TGTGCCAGCAGCTTGGCTGCGGGATCCTCTAACTACGAGCAGTACGTC.

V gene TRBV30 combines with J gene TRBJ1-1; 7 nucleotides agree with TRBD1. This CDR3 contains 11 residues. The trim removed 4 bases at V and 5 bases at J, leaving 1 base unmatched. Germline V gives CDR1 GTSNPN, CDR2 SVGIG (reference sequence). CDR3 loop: CAWNRGTEAFF. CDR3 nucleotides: TGTGCCTGGAACAGGGGAACTGAAGCTTTCTTT.

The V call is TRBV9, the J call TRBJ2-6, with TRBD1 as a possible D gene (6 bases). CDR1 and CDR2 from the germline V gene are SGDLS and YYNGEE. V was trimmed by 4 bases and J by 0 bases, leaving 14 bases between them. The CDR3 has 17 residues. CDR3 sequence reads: CASSFTGTSSGANVLTF. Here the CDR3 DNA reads TGTGCCAGCAGCTTCACCGGGACAAGCTCTGGGGCCAACGTCCTGACTTTC.

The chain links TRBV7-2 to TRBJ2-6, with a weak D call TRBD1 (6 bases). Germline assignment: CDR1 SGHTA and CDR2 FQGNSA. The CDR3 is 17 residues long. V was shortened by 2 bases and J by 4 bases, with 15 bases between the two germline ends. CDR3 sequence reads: CASSLTFTGTGANVLTF. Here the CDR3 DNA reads TGTGCCAGCAGCTTAACTTTTACCGGGACAGGGGCCAACGTCCTGACTTTC.

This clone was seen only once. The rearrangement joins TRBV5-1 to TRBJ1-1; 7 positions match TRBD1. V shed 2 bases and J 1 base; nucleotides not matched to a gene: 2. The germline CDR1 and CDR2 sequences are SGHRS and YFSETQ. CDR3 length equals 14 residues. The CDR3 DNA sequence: TGCGCCAGCAGCTTCAGACAGGGGAACACTGAAGCTTTCTTT. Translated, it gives CASSFRQGNTEAFF.

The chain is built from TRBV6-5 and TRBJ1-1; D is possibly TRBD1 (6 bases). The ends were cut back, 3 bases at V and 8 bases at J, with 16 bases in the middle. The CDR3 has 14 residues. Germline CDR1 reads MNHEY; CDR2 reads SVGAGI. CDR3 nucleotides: TGTGCCAGCAGTTATCCCGGGGGGGGCAGAGAAGCTTTCTTT. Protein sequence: CASSYPGGGREAFF.

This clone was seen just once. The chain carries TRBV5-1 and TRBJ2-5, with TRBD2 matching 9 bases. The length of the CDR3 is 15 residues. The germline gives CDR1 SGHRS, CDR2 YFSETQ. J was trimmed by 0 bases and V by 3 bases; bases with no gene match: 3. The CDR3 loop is CASSSAGGHQETQYF. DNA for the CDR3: TGCGCCAGCAGCTCTGCGGGGGGGCACCAAGAGACCCAGTACTTC.

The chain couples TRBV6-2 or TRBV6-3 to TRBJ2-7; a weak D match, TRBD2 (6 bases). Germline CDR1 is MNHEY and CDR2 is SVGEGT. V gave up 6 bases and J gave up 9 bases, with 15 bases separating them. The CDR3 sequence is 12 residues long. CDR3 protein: CASSPTGVRQYF. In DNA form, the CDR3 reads TGTGCCAGCAGCCCAACGGGGGTGCGGCAGTACTTC.

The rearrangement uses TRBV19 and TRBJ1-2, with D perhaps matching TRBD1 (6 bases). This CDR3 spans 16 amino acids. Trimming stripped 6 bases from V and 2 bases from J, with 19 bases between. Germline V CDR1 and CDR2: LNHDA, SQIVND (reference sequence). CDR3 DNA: TGTGCCAGTAGCTCCGGGACAAGACCTCGGAACTATGGCTACACCTTC. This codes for CASSSGTRPRNYGYTF.

The chain's CDR3 is CASSPGTGGGQPQHF. The CDR3 region has the DNA TGTGCCAGCAGCCCAGGGACAGGTGGTGGTCAGCCCCAGCATTTT. This rearrangement joins TRBV7-6 to TRBJ1-5; TRBD1 matches at 8 bases. The germline CDR1 and CDR2 sequences are SGHVS and FNYEAQ. The CDR3 sequence is 15 residues long. The V segment lost 5 bases and the J segment 6 bases; nucleotides outside the gene matches: 9.

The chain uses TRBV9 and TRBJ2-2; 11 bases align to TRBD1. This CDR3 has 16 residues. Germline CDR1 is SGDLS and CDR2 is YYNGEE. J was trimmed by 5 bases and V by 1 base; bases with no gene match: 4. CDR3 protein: CASSVFGQGATGELFF. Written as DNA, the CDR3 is TGTGCCAGCAGCGTATTTGGACAGGGGGCTACCGGGGAGCTGTTTTTT.

As DNA, the CDR3 is TGTGCCAGCAGCCAGGGCCGAAGCGAGCAGTACTTC. Residues: CASSQGRSEQYF. The J gene is TRBJ2-7, the V gene TRBV13; TRBD1 might be the D (5 bases). Trimming left V 5 bases short and J 6 bases short, with 11 bases between. The CDR3 has 12 amino acids. Per germline, CDR1 PRHDT and CDR2 FYEKMQ (reference sequence).

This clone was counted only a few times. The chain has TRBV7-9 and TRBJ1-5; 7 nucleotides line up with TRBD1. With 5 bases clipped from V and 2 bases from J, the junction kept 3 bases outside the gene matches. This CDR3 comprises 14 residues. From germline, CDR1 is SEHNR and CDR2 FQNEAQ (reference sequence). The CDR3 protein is CASSATGRNQPQHF. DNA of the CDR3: TGTGCCAGCAGCGCGACAGGGCGCAATCAGCCCCAGCATTTT.

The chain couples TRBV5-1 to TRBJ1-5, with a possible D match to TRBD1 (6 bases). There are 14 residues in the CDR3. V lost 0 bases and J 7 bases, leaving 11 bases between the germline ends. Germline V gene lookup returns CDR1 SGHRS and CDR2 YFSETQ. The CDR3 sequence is CASSLGQVWQPQHF. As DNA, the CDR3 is TGCGCCAGCAGCTTGGGACAGGTATGGCAGCCCCAGCATTTT.

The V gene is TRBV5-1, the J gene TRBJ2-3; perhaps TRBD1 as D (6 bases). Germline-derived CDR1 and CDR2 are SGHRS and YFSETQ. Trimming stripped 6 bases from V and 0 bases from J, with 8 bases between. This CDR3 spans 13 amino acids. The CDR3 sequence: CASKGTSTDTQYF. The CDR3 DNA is TGCGCCAGCAAGGGGACAAGCACAGATACGCAGTATTTT.

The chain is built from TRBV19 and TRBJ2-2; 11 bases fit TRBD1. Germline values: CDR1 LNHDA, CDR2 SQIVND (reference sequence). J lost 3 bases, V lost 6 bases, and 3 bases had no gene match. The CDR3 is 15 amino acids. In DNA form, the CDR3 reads TGTGCCAGTAGAGGACAGGGGGCGGACACCGGGGAGCTGTTTTTT. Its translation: CASRGQGADTGELFF.

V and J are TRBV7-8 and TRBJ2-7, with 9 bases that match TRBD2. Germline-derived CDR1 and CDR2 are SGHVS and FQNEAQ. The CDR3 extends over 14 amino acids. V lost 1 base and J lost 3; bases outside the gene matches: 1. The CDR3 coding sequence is TGTGCCAGCAGCTTAGAGACTAGCGGCTACGAGCAGTACGTC. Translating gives CASSLETSGYEQYV.

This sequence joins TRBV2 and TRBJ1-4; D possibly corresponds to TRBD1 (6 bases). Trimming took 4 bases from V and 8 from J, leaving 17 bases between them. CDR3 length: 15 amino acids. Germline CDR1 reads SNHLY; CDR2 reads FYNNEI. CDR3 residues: CASSVTGSLREKLFF. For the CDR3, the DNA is TGTGCCAGCAGTGTTACAGGGAGTTTACGGGAAAAACTGTTTTTT.